This entry features one TCR beta chain sequence. V lost 3 bases, J lost 3 bases, and 5 bases stayed unmatched. There are 15 residues in the CDR3. Germline loops: CDR1 SGDLS, CDR2 YYNGEE. This record comes from a study of T cell responses to AZD1222 COVID-19 vaccine. TCRdb keeps only in-frame clones here, not all; method: immunoSEQ multiplex PCR. The sample holds around 100,000 clones, roughly 84% seen once. The chain combines TRBV9 with TRBJ1-2; 10 positions match TRBD1. The TCR sequence derives from an adult in good health. The sequencing here drew on peripheral blood, taken on day 0 of AZD1222 vaccination. CDR3 loop: CASSATGGGYYGYTF. The CDR3 bases are TGTGCCAGCAGCGCGACAGGGGGCGGGTACTATGGCTACACCTTC.